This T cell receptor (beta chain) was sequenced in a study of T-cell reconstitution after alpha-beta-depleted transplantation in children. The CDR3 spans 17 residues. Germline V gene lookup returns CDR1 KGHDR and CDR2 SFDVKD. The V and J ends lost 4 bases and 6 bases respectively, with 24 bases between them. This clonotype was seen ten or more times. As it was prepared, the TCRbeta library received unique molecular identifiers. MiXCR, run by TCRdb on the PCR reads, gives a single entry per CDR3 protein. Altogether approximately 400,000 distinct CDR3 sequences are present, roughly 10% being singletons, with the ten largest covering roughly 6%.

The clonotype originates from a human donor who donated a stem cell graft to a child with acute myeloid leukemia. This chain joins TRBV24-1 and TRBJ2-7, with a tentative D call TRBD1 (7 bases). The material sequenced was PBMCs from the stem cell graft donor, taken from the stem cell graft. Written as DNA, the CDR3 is TGTGCCACCAGTGACTCAAAGACCGACAGGGAGGTCTGCGAGCAGTACGTC. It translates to CATSDSKTDREVCEQYV.